The sequence of this T cell receptor beta chain was determined in a study of early T cells in non-severe SARS-CoV-2 infection. Study background: Unsorted whole blood bulk RNA was sequenced, with unpaired chains. Study conclusions and caveats: Matching results from VDJdb favored anti-spike CD8 responses, leaving private and CD4 specificities undetected.

From germline, CDR1 is SGHTA and CDR2 FQGNSA. The CDR3 contains 13 residues. V shed 1 base, J shed 10 bases, and the junction held 4 bases outside the gene matches. Unique molecular identifiers were affixed to single, distinct cDNA molecules. MiXCR was run by TCRdb on the 5' RACE reads, yielding one entry per CDR3 protein. Of approximately 77,000 distinct CDR3 sequences in the sample, more than 10% were seen once. Many counts were recorded for this clonotype. Its antigen is as yet unknown. The clonotype comes from an adult who was a healthcare worker with PCR-confirmed SARS-CoV-2 infection or an uninfected control (not recorded which). The rearrangement uses TRBV7-2 and TRBJ2-1; 7 nucleotides agree with TRBD1. The specimen was whole blood. The CDR3 spells CASSLGSGQEQFF. The CDR3 bases are TGTGCCAGCAGCTTAGGTTCGGGACAGGAGCAGTTCTTC. The variable domain in full, with the rest retrieved from reference TRBV7-2 and TRBJ2-1, is GAGVSQSPSNKVTEKGKDVELRCDPISGHTALYWYRQSLGQGLEFLIYFQGNSAPDKSGLPSDRFSAERTGGSVSTLTIQRTQQEDSAVYLCASSLGSGQEQFFGPGTRLTVL.